This T cell receptor (beta chain) comes out of a study of Ad26.COV2.S vaccination and SARS-CoV-2 variants. Study-level information: Enrollment placed the donor in the COV1001 Ad26.COV2.S trial arm.

Stated treatment: roughly 20 received Ad26.COV2.S at low or high dose, single or two shots; 5 received placebo; per-sample allocation not given. The investigators took samples on day 63 after the first vaccine or placebo injection. The individual, an adult aged 18-55 years, was a donor in Boston. Study-wide results and limits: Those who received vaccine or placebo ended up with similar non-spike TCR breadth.

The CDR3 extends over 14 amino acids. Trimming stripped 7 bases from V and 4 bases from J, with 13 bases between. Germline CDR1 is MDHEN and CDR2 is SYDVKM. Notes on this clone: Its antigen is unknown.

Assay used: immunoSEQ multiplex PCR; TCRdb lists only in-frame clones, some missing. The top ten clones hold about 5% of a sample with some 330,000 clones, roughly nine tenths of them seen once. J is TRBJ1-4 and V is TRBV28; a possible D gene is TRBD1 (5 bases). The sequence was obtained from a person aged 18-65 years who received the Ad26.COV2.S COVID-19 vaccine or a placebo. The sample here was peripheral blood, taken in a trial of Ad26.COV2.S vaccine versus placebo. The CDR3 DNA reads TGTGCCAGCACCTCGGGTGGGGGTAATGAAAAACTGTTTTTT. Translation gives CASTSGGGNEKLFF.